Detailed here is one T cell receptor (beta chain). This clone has just a few counts. No cognate antigen has been identified for it. No quality values exist for individual bases; no much larger clone is one base distant. Library method: the immunoSEQ multiplex PCR assay. Rearranged TCR beta chain sequences were amplified with the hsTCRB Kit following the manufacturer's protocol. An Illumina MiSeq was used to sequence the TCRB libraries. The original pipeline was this. Demultiplexing, trimming and gene mapping were performed with the kit vendor's proprietary platform. TCRdb holds this immuneACCESS table with in-frame rearrangements only. Some clones are missing; in checked studies, unresolved V genes explain under half, and the rest has no known cause. That table furnishes V, J and clone size, whereas the DNA furnished D and trimming. This sample holds around 100,000 clones; roughly 80% were observed only once. Of the sample, nearly 5.5% falls within the top ten clones.

The data were taken from a study of a mutant IDH1 vaccine in newly diagnosed glioma (TCRdb year 2021). Study-level background: Of the 25 to 40 patients who were treated, 62.5% were male and about 40% were female, and the mean age was approximately 40 years. Before enrollment, most patients had been given radiochemotherapy with temozolomide as standard therapy, while the rest had received either radiotherapy alone or temozolomide alone. Six visits were used for peripheral blood collection: V03 (baseline), V05, V07, V10, V12 and V13. For exploratory analyses, 25 to 30 treated patients had longitudinal TCRB deep sequencing done wherever samples were available.

The CDR3 starts with the cysteine, ends with the phenylalanine, and has 17 residues. Only CDR3 DNA remains: 51 bases, in frame from the first base. Via the germline V gene, CDR1 is KGHSH and CDR2 LQKENI. The junction shows trimming of 6 bases on V and 1 base on J, and the gene matches do not reach 13 bases of it. The time point label for this specimen denotes: baseline, week 1 (first vaccination visit). The treatment or condition label, as the study defines it: pre-vaccination baseline after standard-of-care therapy. All donors had newly diagnosed IDH1-mutant astrocytomas of WHO grade 3 or 4 that showed loss of nuclear ATRX. The samples were drawn from NOA16, a multicentre, single-arm, open-label phase I trial in Germany that tested a mutant IDH1 peptide vaccine in humans for the first time. Blood drawn at visit V03 was used as the baseline sample for immunogenicity testing. Genomic DNA for TCRB sequencing was isolated from EDTA blood with the DNeasy Blood and Tissue Kit.

The full study reports these points: No apparent relationship was observed between pseudoprogression and alterations in the top peripheral T cell clonotypes detected by TCRB sequencing. It was noted by the authors that analyses of patient blood samples could not be reproduced owing to sample limitations. Availability determined which PBMC samples were chosen for TCRB deep sequencing. Across multiple MHC alleles, vaccine-induced immune responses were seen in about 93% of patients.

This clonotype was sampled from a man aged 35 to 55 with glioma. Some clones in this sample may be carry-over from other donors' samples. The rearrangement combines TRBV18 with TRBJ2-7, and 9 bases in between align with TRBD2. Sample: PBMCs, taken from a glioma patient treated with radiotherapy, temozolomide or both. At the DNA level, the sequence is TGTGCCAGCTCGCCCTTAGGGGCGGGGGGGCCTTCCTACGAGCAGTACTTC. Its translation is CASSPLGAGGPSYEQYF.